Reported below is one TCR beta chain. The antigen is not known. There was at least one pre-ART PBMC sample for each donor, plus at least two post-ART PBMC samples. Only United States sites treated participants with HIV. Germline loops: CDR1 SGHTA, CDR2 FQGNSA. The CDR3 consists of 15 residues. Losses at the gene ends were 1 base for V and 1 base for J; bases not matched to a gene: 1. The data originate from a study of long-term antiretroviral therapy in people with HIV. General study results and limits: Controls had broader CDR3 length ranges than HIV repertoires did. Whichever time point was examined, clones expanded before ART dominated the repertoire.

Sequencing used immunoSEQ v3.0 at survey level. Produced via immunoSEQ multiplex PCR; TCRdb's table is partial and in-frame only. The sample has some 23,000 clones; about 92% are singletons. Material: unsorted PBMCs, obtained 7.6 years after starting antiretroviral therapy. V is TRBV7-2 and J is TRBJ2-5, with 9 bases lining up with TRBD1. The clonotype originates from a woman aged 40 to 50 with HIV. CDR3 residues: CASSLVQGAQETQYF. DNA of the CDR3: TGTGCCAGCAGCTTAGTACAGGGGGCCCAAGAGACCCAGTACTTC.